Listed here are 9 T cell receptor beta chains from one sample, sequenced in a study of T cell repertoires in cytomegalovirus infection. Each CDR3 protein is one row after TCRdb ran MiXCR on the reads. The table records around 69,000 distinct CDR3 sequences, 28% of them present only once. These receptors have no identified antigens. The sample in question was CD8+ T cells from cultured PBMCs, obtained from culture after CMV antigen stimulation. These receptors were taken from a human donor in good health (CMV status not recorded). Some clones in this sample may be carry-over from other donors' samples.

J is TRBJ1-6 and V is TRBV6-1, with TRBD1 identical over 9 bases. Germline V lookup: CDR1 MNHNS, CDR2 SASEGT. Germline trimming cut 4 bases from V and 9 bases from J; bases unmatched to any gene: 13. The CDR3 extends over 17 amino acids. The CDR3 loop is CASSAHGQQGAGSPLHF. The CDR3 DNA follows: TGTGCCAGCAGTGCCCATGGCCAACAGGGGGCTGGTTCACCCCTCCACTTT.

The V gene is TRBV3-1, the J gene TRBJ1-5; 9 positions match TRBD1. The CDR3 runs to 16 residues. CDR1 and CDR2 from the germline V gene are LGHDT and YNNKEL (reference sequence). With 5 bases clipped from V and 1 base from J, the junction kept 6 bases outside the gene matches. CDR3 amino acids: CASSEGQGVSNQPQHF. The DNA for the CDR3 is TGTGCCAGCAGCGAGGGACAGGGCGTCAGCAATCAGCCCCAGCATTTT.

This sequence joins TRBV27 and TRBJ1-1; 7 bases line up with TRBD1. The J segment lost 4 bases and the V segment lost 2 bases, leaving 4 bases of the junction unmatched. Per the germline V gene, CDR1 is MNHEY and CDR2 is SMNVEV (reference sequence). There are 14 residues in the CDR3. The CDR3 here is CASSLGTAFTEAFF. CDR3 nucleotides: TGTGCCAGCAGTTTAGGGACAGCTTTCACTGAAGCTTTCTTT.

There are a few counts of this clonotype. The chain joins TRBV4-1 to TRBJ1-5; D is possibly TRBD1 (6 bases). The CDR3 is made up of 14 amino acids. Trimming pared 4 bases from V and 6 bases from J, leaving 13 bases between. The germline CDR1 and CDR2 sequences are MGHRA and YSYEKL. The CDR3 spells CASSPEGGTQPQHF. The DNA for the CDR3 is TGCGCCAGCAGCCCCGAGGGGGGTACTCAGCCCCAGCATTTT.

This clonotype was observed at least ten times. The V gene is TRBV28, the J gene TRBJ2-3; D is ambiguous. CDR1 and CDR2 from the germline V gene are MDHEN and SYDVKM. The V gene lost 11 bases and the J gene lost 2 bases, with 14 bases spanning the gap. The CDR3 has 13 amino acids. The CDR3 bases are TGTGCCCTCCAGGATACTTACACAGATACGCAGTATTTT. Translation gives CALQDTYTDTQYF.

This clonotype appeared a few times. The chain recombines TRBV28 with TRBJ1-1; D gene ambiguous. The CDR3 totals 11 residues. V was cut by 6 bases and J by 5 bases, with 7 bases left in between. The V gene's germline CDR1 is MDHEN and CDR2 SYDVKM. CDR3 protein: CASSFETEAFF. The CDR3 region has the DNA TGTGCCAGCAGCTTTGAAACTGAAGCTTTCTTT.

The chain employs TRBV27 and TRBJ2-7; D might be TRBD1 (6 bases). V was pared by 5 bases and J by 6 bases, with 17 bases between. The germline V gene has CDR1 MNHEY and CDR2 SMNVEV (reference sequence). The CDR3 extends over 14 amino acids. DNA of the CDR3: TGTGCCAGCAGTCCTCACCCCGGGACACTCGAGCAGTACTTC. This codes for CASSPHPGTLEQYF.

Of note for this clonotype: This clone may be a read error of a much larger clone one base away. The rearrangement uses TRBV11-3 and TRBJ2-7; D tentatively reads TRBD1 or TRBD2 (6 bases each). Germline loops: CDR1 SGHNT, CDR2 YENEEA. CDR3 size: 15 residues. The CDR3 region is CANSFSGAGTYEQYF. The CDR3 DNA is TGTGCCAACAGCTTCTCGGGGGCAGGGACCTACGAGCAGTACTTC.

This clonotype was counted between two and nine times. The chain links TRBV12-3 or TRBV12-4 to TRBJ1-1; a weak D match, TRBD1 (6 bases). Trimming pared 5 bases from V and 0 bases from J, leaving 13 bases between. This CDR3 has 15 amino acids. The CDR3 loop is CASSPKGHLNTEAFF. The DNA for the CDR3 is TGTGCCAGCAGTCCGAAGGGACACTTGAACACTGAAGCTTTCTTT.